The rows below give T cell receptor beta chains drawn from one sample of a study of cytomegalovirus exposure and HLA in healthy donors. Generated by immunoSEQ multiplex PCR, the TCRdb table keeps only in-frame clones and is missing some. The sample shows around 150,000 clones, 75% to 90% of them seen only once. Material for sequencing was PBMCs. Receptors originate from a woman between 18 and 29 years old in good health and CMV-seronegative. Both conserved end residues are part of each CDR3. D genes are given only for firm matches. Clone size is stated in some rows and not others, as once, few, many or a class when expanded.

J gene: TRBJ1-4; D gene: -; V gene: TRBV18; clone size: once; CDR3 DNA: TGTGCCAGCTCACCAAATCTCGATCAGGGAAAAGAAAAACTGTTTTTT; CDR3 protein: CASSPNLDQGKEKLFF
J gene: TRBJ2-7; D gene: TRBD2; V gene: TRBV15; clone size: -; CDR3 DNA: TGTGCCACCAGCAGAGAAGGCCGGCGGACTAGCGGATGGGAGCAGTACTTC; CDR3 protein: CATSREGRRTSGWEQYF
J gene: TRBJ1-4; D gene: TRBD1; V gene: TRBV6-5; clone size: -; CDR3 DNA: TGTGCCAGCAGTCGCCAGGGGGGTAATGAAAAACTGTTTTTT; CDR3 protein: CASSRQGGNEKLFF
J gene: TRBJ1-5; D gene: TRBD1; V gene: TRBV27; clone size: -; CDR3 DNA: TGTGCCAGCAGTTTTCTCTCTGGACAGGGGGCCCCTCTCAATCAGCCCCAGCATTTT; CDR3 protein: CASSFLSGQGAPLNQPQHF
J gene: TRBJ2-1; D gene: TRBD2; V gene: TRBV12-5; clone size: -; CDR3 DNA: TGTGCTAGTGGTTTCGTAAGCGGGAGACGTCACAATGAGCAGTTCTTC; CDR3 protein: CASGFVSGRRHNEQFF
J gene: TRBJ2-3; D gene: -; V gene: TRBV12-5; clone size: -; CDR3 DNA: TGTGCTAGTGGTTTGGGAAGAACTAGCAGCCACACAGATACGCAGTATTTT; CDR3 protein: CASGLGRTSSHTDTQYF
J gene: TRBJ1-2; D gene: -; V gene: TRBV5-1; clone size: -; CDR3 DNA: TGCGCCAGCAGCTTGGGTTTCGAAACGGCCGCGGGAGGCTACACCTTC; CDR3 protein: CASSLGFETAAGGYTF
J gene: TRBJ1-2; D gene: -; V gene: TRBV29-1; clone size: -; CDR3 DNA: TGCAGCTCCTTTGGGGGCCCCAACTATGGCTACACCTTC; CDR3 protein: CSSFGGPNYGYTF
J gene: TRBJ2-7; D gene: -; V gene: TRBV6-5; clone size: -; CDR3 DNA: TGTGCCAGCAGTTACGGGCAGCCGGCCTACGAGCAGTACTTC; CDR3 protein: CASSYGQPAYEQYF
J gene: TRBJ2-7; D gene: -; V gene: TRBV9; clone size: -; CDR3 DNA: TGTGCCAGCAGCGTAGGAGGGTGGGGACATGGCGAGCAGTACTTC; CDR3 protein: CASSVGGWGHGEQYF
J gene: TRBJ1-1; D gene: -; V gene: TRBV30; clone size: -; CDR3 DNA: TGTGCCTGGAGTGTACAGGGAGACACTGAAGCTTTCTTT; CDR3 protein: CAWSVQGDTEAFF
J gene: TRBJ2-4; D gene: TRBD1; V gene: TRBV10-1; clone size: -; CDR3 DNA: TGCGCCAGCAGTGGGACAGGGGATGCCAAAAACATTCAGTACTTC; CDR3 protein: CASSGTGDAKNIQYF
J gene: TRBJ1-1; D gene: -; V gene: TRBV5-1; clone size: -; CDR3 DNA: TGCGCCAGCAGCGAAAACAGGGCCCTGGACACTGAAGCTTTCTTT; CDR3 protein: CASSENRALDTEAFF
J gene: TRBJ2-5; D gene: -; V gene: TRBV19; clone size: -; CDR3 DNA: TGTGCCACCACAAGGGGAGAGACCCAGTACTTC; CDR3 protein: CATTRGETQYF
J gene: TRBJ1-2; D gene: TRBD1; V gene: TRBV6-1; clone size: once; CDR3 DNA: TGTGCCAGCAGTGAAGCAGGACAGGGAAACTATGGCTACACCTTC; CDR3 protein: CASSEAGQGNYGYTF
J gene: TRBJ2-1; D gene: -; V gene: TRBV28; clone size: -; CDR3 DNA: TGTGCCAGCAGTACACAACTTGGGGGAGGAATATACAATGAGCAGTTCTTC; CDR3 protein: CASSTQLGGGIYNEQFF
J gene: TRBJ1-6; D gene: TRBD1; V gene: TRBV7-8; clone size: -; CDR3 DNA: TGTGCCAGCAGCCCTCAGACAGGGCCTTATAATTCACCCCTCCACTTT; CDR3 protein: CASSPQTGPYNSPLHF
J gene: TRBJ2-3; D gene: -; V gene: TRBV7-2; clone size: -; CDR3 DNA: TGTGCGTCCCGGGGGGCAGCAGATACGCAGTATTTT; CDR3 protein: CASRGAADTQYF
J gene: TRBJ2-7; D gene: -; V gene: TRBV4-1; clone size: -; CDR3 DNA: TGCGCCAGCAGCCAAGTCACTGGTTCCTACGAGCAGTACTTC; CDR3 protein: CASSQVTGSYEQYF
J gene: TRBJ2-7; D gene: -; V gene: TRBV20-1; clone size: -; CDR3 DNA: TGCAGTGCTCGTCCCCTTTACGAGCAGTACTTC; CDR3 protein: CSARPLYEQYF